The table lists the clone carrying this TCR beta chain with many counts. The trim removed 4 bases at V and 6 bases at J, leaving 8 bases unmatched. The CDR3 is 15 amino acids. CDR1 and CDR2 from the germline V gene are SGHVS and FQNEAQ. The data derive from a study of molecular identifiers for immune sequencing clone quantification. The wider study: RNA, taken in replicates from roughly 21,000 or 96,000 naive CD8 cells, was split five ways, with four sequenced.

In TCRdb, the PCR reads were re-called with MiXCR into one record per CDR3 protein. The data contain about 60,000 distinct CDR3 sequences, around 20% of them singletons. In the sort, naive CD8 T cells were defined as CD8+CD4-CCR7+CD45RA+. The rearrangement uses TRBV7-8 and TRBJ2-1; 8 bases align to TRBD2. The clonotype comes from a human donor in good health. Some libraries in this study had Jurkat cell RNA spiked in. Sequenced: naive CD8+ T cells from blood, with Jurkat cell RNA spiked in. Subset specified: FACS-sorted CD8+CD4-CCR7+CD45RA+ naive T cells. The CDR3 DNA sequence: TGTGCCAGCAGCTCGATAGCGGGAACGGTCAATGAGCAGTTCTTC. Its protein product is CASSSIAGTVNEQFF.